What follows are 14 T cell receptor beta chains derived from one specimen sequenced in a study of T cell repertoires in cytomegalovirus infection. TCRdb re-analysed the reads in MiXCR, keeping a single row per CDR3 protein. The sample carries about 130,000 distinct CDR3 sequences, about 32% recorded once. No antigen has been assigned to these receptors. The material was CD8+ T cells from cultured PBMCs, obtained from culture after CMV antigen stimulation. The receptor source for this set is a human donor in good health (CMV status not recorded). Some clones in this sample may be carry-over from other donors' samples.

This clonotype was counted a few times. The chain carries TRBV19 and TRBJ1-1; 7 bases map to TRBD1. The CDR3 covers 16 residues. With 7 bases clipped from V and 2 bases from J, the junction kept 13 bases outside the gene matches. The germline V gene has CDR1 LNHDA and CDR2 SQIVND (reference sequence). CDR3 DNA sequence: TGTGCCAGTACCTTAGGGGGCGCGCGCGGAAACACTGAAGCTTTCTTT. As protein: CASTLGGARGNTEAFF.

The chain uses TRBV27 and TRBJ2-6, with unresolved D. There are 17 residues in the CDR3. V shed 1 base and J shed 0 bases, with 10 bases lying between them. Germline V gene lookup returns CDR1 MNHEY and CDR2 SMNVEV (reference sequence). This CDR3 reads CASSLWAASSGANVLTF. The CDR3 nucleotides are TGTGCCAGCAGTTTATGGGCGGCAAGCTCTGGGGCCAACGTCCTGACTTTC. The full variable domain, with the rest looked up from reference TRBV27 and TRBJ2-6, is EAQVTQNPRYLITVTGKKLTVTCSQNMNHEYMSWYRQDPGLGLRQIYYSMNVEVTDKGDVPEGYKVSRKEKRNFPLILESPSPNQTSLYFCASSLWAASSGANVLTFGAGSRLTVL.

V usage is TRBV19 and J usage is TRBJ1-2; D unresolved. V lost 10 bases and J 3 bases, leaving 18 bases between the germline ends. The germline gives CDR1 LNHDA, CDR2 SQIVND (reference sequence). The CDR3 loop spans 14 amino acids. CDR3 amino acids: CANPDGFRDYGYTF. CDR3 coding DNA: TGTGCCAACCCGGACGGATTTCGTGACTATGGCTACACCTTC.

This rearrangement joins TRBV12-3 or TRBV12-4 to TRBJ2-7; D possibly corresponds to TRBD1 (6 bases). The CDR3 contains 11 residues. V was trimmed by 1 base and J by 13 bases, leaving 11 bases between them. CDR3 in DNA: TGTGCCAGCAGTTTAGGGGGGCTAGCTTACTTC. Translated, it gives CASSLGGLAYF.

The table lists this clonotype with a few counts. This chain links TRBV7-9 with TRBJ2-5, with TRBD1 matching 10 bases. Germline V CDR1 and CDR2: SEHNR, FQNEAQ (reference sequence). This CDR3 is built from 15 residues. Unmatched junction bases numbered 9, after V lost 6 bases and J lost 5 bases. The chain's CDR3 is CASSHPGQGWETQYF. DNA for the CDR3: TGTGCCAGCAGTCATCCGGGACAGGGGTGGGAGACCCAGTACTTC. The full variable domain, its missing parts supplied by reference TRBV7-9 and TRBJ2-5, is DTGVSQNPRHKITKRGQNVTFRCDPISEHNRLYWYRQTLGQGPEFLTYFQNEAQLEKSRLLSDRFSAERPKGSFSTLEIQRTEQGDSAMYLCASSHPGQGWETQYFGPGTRLLVL.

This clonotype was detected a few times. V gene TRBV14 combines with J gene TRBJ2-1; TRBD1 is a possible D gene (6 bases). The germline gives CDR1 SGHDN, CDR2 FVKESK. V dropped 4 bases and J dropped 4 bases, with 17 bases sitting between them. This CDR3 spans 16 amino acids. CDR3 region: CASSPMGAPNYNEQFF. The CDR3, as DNA: TGTGCCAGCAGCCCGATGGGGGCCCCGAATTACAATGAGCAGTTCTTC.

The V and J genes are TRBV7-8 and TRBJ1-4, with D unclear. In germline, CDR1 is SGHVS, CDR2 FQNEAQ. The CDR3 is 18 residues long. V dropped 5 bases and J dropped 3 bases, with 22 bases sitting between them. CDR3 nucleotide sequence: TGTGCCAGCAGCCCCGATGCGGGTCAAATTCGGGCTAATGAAAAACTGTTTTTT. It encodes CASSPDAGQIRANEKLFF.

The chain uses TRBV6-5 and TRBJ1-2; TRBD1 agrees at 11 bases. The germline gives CDR1 MNHEY, CDR2 SVGAGI. The V and J ends lost 5 bases and 6 bases, in that order; junction bases with no gene match: 8. The CDR3 is 15 residues long. The CDR3: CASSGQGAGLHGYTF. DNA for the CDR3: TGTGCCAGCAGTGGACAGGGGGCAGGTTTGCATGGCTACACCTTC.

The rearrangement joins TRBV2 to TRBJ2-7, with D maybe TRBD2 (6 bases). The CDR3 extends over 16 amino acids. Trimming cost V 6 bases and J 2 bases, with 20 bases left between them. Germline assignment: CDR1 SNHLY and CDR2 FYNNEI. The CDR3 region has the DNA TGTGCCAGCAGGGCCGTTGGGGGGTCCAGACCCTACGAGCAGTACTTC. It yields the protein CASRAVGGSRPYEQYF.

This clonotype was detected only a few times. The chain links TRBV5-6 to TRBJ2-7, with D perhaps TRBD1 (6 bases). The V and J ends lost 4 bases and 3 bases respectively, with 17 bases between them. This CDR3 comprises 15 residues. Germline CDR1 SGHDT, CDR2 YYEEEE. Here the CDR3 reads CASSKTRTVSYEQYF. The CDR3 DNA sequence: TGTGCCAGCAGCAAAACGAGGACAGTAAGCTACGAGCAGTACTTC.

This clonotype was observed a handful of times. The chain recombines TRBV7-6 with TRBJ2-3, with 11 bases identical to TRBD2. The CDR3 spans 16 residues. Losses at the gene ends were 3 bases for V and 0 bases for J; bases not matched to a gene: 2. In germline, CDR1 is SGHVS, CDR2 FNYEAQ. CDR3 in DNA: TGTGCCAGCAGCTTGGCTAGCGGGGGGAGCACAGATACGCAGTATTTT. Translation gives CASSLASGGSTDTQYF. Combining the CDR3 with reference TRBV7-6 and TRBJ2-3 gives the whole variable domain GAGVSQSPRYKVTKRGQDVALRCDPISGHVSLYWYRQALGQGPEFLTYFNYEAQQDKSGLPNDRFSAERPEGSISTLTIQRTEQRDSAMYRCASSLASGGSTDTQYFGPGTRLTVL.

Many counts were recorded for this clonotype. V usage is TRBV5-1 and J usage is TRBJ2-2; D is unclear. This CDR3 has 13 amino acids. Germline V gene lookup returns CDR1 SGHRS and CDR2 YFSETQ. Deletions cut 9 bases from V and 5 bases from J, with 14 bases between. CDR3 DNA: TGCGCCACCTTCAATCATCATACCGGGGAGCTGTTTTTT. Translating gives CATFNHHTGELFF. Complete variable domain (other parts from reference TRBV5-1 and TRBJ2-2): KAGVTQTPRYLIKTRGQQVTLSCSPISGHRSVSWYQQTPGQGLQFLFEYFSETQRNKGNFPGRFSGRQFSNSRSEMNVSTLELGDSALYLCATFNHHTGELFFGEGSRLTVL.

The genes are TRBV28 and TRBJ1-3; TRBD1 matches at 7 bases. CDR1 and CDR2 from the germline V gene are MDHEN and SYDVKM. The trim removed 2 bases at V and 7 bases at J, leaving 11 bases unmatched. This CDR3 spans 16 amino acids. This CDR3 is CASSLTFRGRANTIYF. The CDR3 DNA is TGTGCCAGCAGTTTAACTTTCAGGGGGAGGGCGAACACCATATATTTT.

This clonotype occurred once. The rearrangement links TRBV5-4 to TRBJ2-5; possible D gene TRBD1, 6 bases. From germline, CDR1 is SGHNT and CDR2 YYREEE (reference sequence). Trimming cost V 2 bases and J 5 bases, with 10 bases left between them. The CDR3 extends over 13 amino acids. The CDR3 loop is CASSFRGAETQYF. Written as DNA, the CDR3 is TGTGCCAGCAGCTTCAGGGGTGCGGAGACCCAGTACTTC. The variable domain in full, completed from reference TRBV5-4 and TRBJ2-5, reads ETGVTQSPTHLIKTRGQQVTLRCSSQSGHNTVSWYQQALGQGPQFIFQYYREEENGRGNFPPRFSGLQFPNYSSELNVNALELDDSALYLCASSFRGAETQYFGPGTRLLVL.